These T cell receptor beta chains were read from a single sample in a study of cytomegalovirus exposure and HLA in healthy donors. The repertoire was sequenced with immunoSEQ multiplex PCR; TCRdb's copy has only in-frame clones and lacks some. Among some 150,000 clones listed, around 73% were seen once. The sample comprised PBMCs. Every receptor here comes from a male donor in good health and CMV-seronegative. The CDR3 runs from the conserved cysteine through the conserved F or W. Fields, in order: V gene, clone size, D gene, J gene, CDR3 protein, CDR3 DNA. The D gene is left open where the match is weak. Size is stated for part of the rows, as once, few or many counts, or as a class when the clone is expanded.

v_call: TRBV4-2; clone_size: few; d_call: -; j_call: TRBJ2-5; cdr3_aa: CASSQSGGLQETQYF; cdr3_nt: TGTGCCAGCAGCCAATCCGGCGGCCTGCAAGAGACCCAGTACTTC
v_call: TRBV7-8; clone_size: -; d_call: -; j_call: TRBJ2-1; cdr3_aa: CASSNRGSYNEQFF; cdr3_nt: TGTGCCAGCAGCAATCGTGGCAGCTACAATGAGCAGTTCTTC
v_call: TRBV19; clone_size: -; d_call: -; j_call: TRBJ2-4; cdr3_aa: CASSIRQVLAKNIQYF; cdr3_nt: TGTGCCAGTAGTATTCGGCAGGTTCTAGCCAAAAACATTCAGTACTTC
v_call: TRBV28; clone_size: -; d_call: TRBD2; j_call: TRBJ2-5; cdr3_aa: CASGSGRETQYF; cdr3_nt: TGTGCCAGTGGTAGCGGGAGGGAGACCCAGTACTTC
v_call: TRBV2; clone_size: -; d_call: -; j_call: TRBJ2-7; cdr3_aa: CASNPWSSYEQYF; cdr3_nt: TGTGCCAGCAACCCCTGGAGCTCCTACGAGCAGTACTTC
v_call: TRBV28; clone_size: once; d_call: -; j_call: TRBJ2-7; cdr3_aa: CASTEDRSSYEQYF; cdr3_nt: TGTGCCAGCACCGAGGACAGAAGCTCCTACGAGCAGTACTTC
v_call: TRBV6-6; clone_size: -; d_call: TRBD1; j_call: TRBJ1-5; cdr3_aa: CASRPGTGGIHQPQHF; cdr3_nt: TGTGCCAGCAGACCCGGGACAGGGGGTATCCATCAGCCCCAGCATTTT
v_call: TRBV28; clone_size: -; d_call: TRBD1; j_call: TRBJ2-5; cdr3_aa: CATVTGGIETQYF; cdr3_nt: TGTGCCACCGTTACAGGGGGCATTGAGACCCAGTACTTC
v_call: TRBV19; clone_size: -; d_call: -; j_call: TRBJ1-1; cdr3_aa: CASSISPFLTDTEAFF; cdr3_nt: TGTGCCAGTAGTATTAGTCCCTTTTTAACTGACACTGAAGCTTTCTTT
v_call: TRBV4-3; clone_size: -; d_call: TRBD1; j_call: TRBJ1-1; cdr3_aa: CASSQEGQGSVAFF; cdr3_nt: TGCGCCAGCAGCCAAGAGGGACAGGGTTCCGTGGCTTTCTTT
v_call: TRBV5-1; clone_size: -; d_call: -; j_call: TRBJ1-5; cdr3_aa: CASSSTVQGSPPSQPQHF; cdr3_nt: TGCGCCAGCAGCTCCACAGTACAGGGATCCCCTCCCTCCCAGCCCCAGCATTTT
v_call: TRBV2; clone_size: -; d_call: -; j_call: TRBJ2-5; cdr3_aa: CASQNARQETQYF; cdr3_nt: TGTGCCAGCCAAAATGCTAGACAAGAGACCCAGTACTTC
v_call: TRBV10-3; clone_size: few; d_call: -; j_call: TRBJ1-1; cdr3_aa: CASSDKNTEAFF; cdr3_nt: TGTGCCAGCAGTGACAAGAACACTGAAGCTTTCTTT
v_call: TRBV5-6; clone_size: few; d_call: -; j_call: TRBJ2-5; cdr3_aa: CASSAWEDREETQYF; cdr3_nt: TGTGCCAGCAGCGCCTGGGAGGACCGGGAAGAGACCCAGTACTTC
v_call: TRBV11-2; clone_size: -; d_call: TRBD2; j_call: TRBJ2-2; cdr3_aa: CASSATSANTGELFF; cdr3_nt: TGTGCCAGCAGCGCTACTAGCGCGAACACCGGGGAGCTGTTTTTT
v_call: TRBV19; clone_size: -; d_call: -; j_call: TRBJ2-2; cdr3_aa: CASSIGEFTGELFF; cdr3_nt: TGTGCCAGTAGTATAGGGGAGTTCACCGGGGAGCTGTTTTTT
v_call: TRBV7-2; clone_size: -; d_call: -; j_call: TRBJ2-7; cdr3_aa: CASSPSYEQYF; cdr3_nt: TGTGCCAGCAGCCCCTCGTACGAGCAGTACTTC
v_call: TRBV4-3; clone_size: -; d_call: -; j_call: TRBJ1-5; cdr3_aa: CASSQETGSDQPQHF; cdr3_nt: TGCGCCAGCAGCCAAGAAACGGGATCGGACCAGCCCCAGCATTTT
v_call: TRBV5-4; clone_size: -; d_call: -; j_call: TRBJ2-3; cdr3_aa: CASTGVGTDTQYF; cdr3_nt: TGTGCCAGCACGGGTGTAGGCACAGATACGCAGTATTTT
v_call: TRBV2; clone_size: -; d_call: TRBD2; j_call: TRBJ2-5; cdr3_aa: CASKPKAGGQETQYF; cdr3_nt: TGTGCCAGCAAGCCAAAAGCGGGGGGACAAGAGACCCAGTACTTC
v_call: TRBV28; clone_size: once; d_call: TRBD2; j_call: TRBJ2-3; cdr3_aa: CASSLAGGTTDTQYF; cdr3_nt: TGTGCCAGCAGTTTAGCGGGAGGGACCACAGATACGCAGTATTTT
v_call: TRBV6-6; clone_size: -; d_call: -; j_call: TRBJ2-7; cdr3_aa: CASSYSNKGSYEQYF; cdr3_nt: TGTGCCAGCAGTTACTCGAATAAGGGGTCCTACGAGCAGTACTTC
v_call: TRBV10-3; clone_size: -; d_call: TRBD2; j_call: TRBJ2-7; cdr3_aa: CAISESGGSYEQYF; cdr3_nt: TGTGCCATCAGTGAGTCTGGCGGGAGCTACGAGCAGTACTTC
v_call: TRBV19; clone_size: once; d_call: TRBD1; j_call: TRBJ2-2; cdr3_aa: CASRRLGQGAAGELFF; cdr3_nt: TGTGCCAGTAGGCGGCTGGGACAGGGGGCCGCCGGGGAGCTGTTTTTT
v_call: TRBV7-9; clone_size: -; d_call: -; j_call: TRBJ1-4; cdr3_aa: CASSLYAYEKLFF; cdr3_nt: TGTGCCAGCAGCTTATATGCGTATGAAAAACTGTTTTTT
v_call: TRBV6-1; clone_size: -; d_call: TRBD1; j_call: TRBJ2-7; cdr3_aa: CASRGEGQGAYEQYF; cdr3_nt: TGTGCCAGCAGGGGAGAGGGACAGGGGGCCTACGAGCAGTACTTC
v_call: TRBV28; clone_size: few; d_call: -; j_call: TRBJ1-3; cdr3_aa: CASSFGTAGNTIYF; cdr3_nt: TGTGCCAGCAGTTTCGGTACCGCTGGAAACACCATATATTTT
v_call: TRBV7-8; clone_size: -; d_call: -; j_call: TRBJ1-5; cdr3_aa: CASSLGQSNQPQHF; cdr3_nt: TGTGCCAGCAGCTTAGGCCAGAGCAATCAGCCCCAGCATTTT
v_call: TRBV7-2; clone_size: -; d_call: -; j_call: TRBJ1-2; cdr3_aa: CASSVQGGGGYTF; cdr3_nt: TGTGCCAGCAGTGTACAGGGCGGAGGAGGCTACACCTTC
v_call: TRBV7-9; clone_size: -; d_call: TRBD1; j_call: TRBJ2-7; cdr3_aa: CASSSWDRAAYEQYF; cdr3_nt: TGTGCCAGCAGCTCTTGGGACAGGGCGGCCTACGAGCAGTACTTC
v_call: TRBV7-9; clone_size: -; d_call: TRBD1; j_call: TRBJ2-2; cdr3_aa: CASSLAQGAWDTGELFF; cdr3_nt: TGTGCCAGCAGCTTAGCACAGGGGGCATGGGACACCGGGGAGCTGTTTTTT
v_call: TRBV19; clone_size: -; d_call: TRBD1; j_call: TRBJ1-1; cdr3_aa: CASGTELEAFF; cdr3_nt: TGTGCCAGTGGGACAGAGCTTGAAGCTTTCTTT
v_call: TRBV6-5; clone_size: -; d_call: -; j_call: TRBJ2-1; cdr3_aa: CASEIRVYNEQFF; cdr3_nt: TGTGCCAGCGAAATCAGGGTTTACAATGAGCAGTTCTTC
v_call: TRBV7-9; clone_size: -; d_call: -; j_call: TRBJ2-3; cdr3_aa: CASRLDSTDTQYF; cdr3_nt: TGTGCCAGCAGACTAGATAGCACAGATACGCAGTATTTT
v_call: TRBV5-1; clone_size: -; d_call: TRBD1; j_call: TRBJ1-1; cdr3_aa: CASSSAGGSMNTEAFF; cdr3_nt: TGCGCCAGCAGCTCCGCAGGGGGATCGATGAACACTGAAGCTTTCTTT
v_call: TRBV9; clone_size: -; d_call: -; j_call: TRBJ2-1; cdr3_aa: CASSEGQSSYNEQFF; cdr3_nt: TGTGCCAGCAGCGAGGGACAAAGCTCCTACAATGAGCAGTTCTTC
v_call: TRBV19; clone_size: -; d_call: -; j_call: TRBJ2-6; cdr3_aa: CASSIVPGAGANVLTF; cdr3_nt: TGTGCCAGTAGTATAGTCCCAGGGGCTGGGGCCAACGTCCTGACTTTC
v_call: TRBV5-4; clone_size: -; d_call: -; j_call: TRBJ1-2; cdr3_aa: CASSSGQRDYGYTF; cdr3_nt: TGTGCCAGCAGCTCCGGACAGAGGGACTATGGCTACACCTTC
v_call: TRBV19; clone_size: -; d_call: -; j_call: TRBJ1-5; cdr3_aa: CASSQGYSNQPQHF; cdr3_nt: TGTGCCAGTAGTCAGGGGTATAGCAATCAGCCCCAGCATTTT
v_call: TRBV15; clone_size: -; d_call: -; j_call: TRBJ1-3; cdr3_aa: CATSSPAGRGNTIYF; cdr3_nt: TGTGCCACCAGCAGCCCCGCGGGACGGGGAAACACCATATATTTT
v_call: TRBV15; clone_size: -; d_call: -; j_call: TRBJ1-1; cdr3_aa: CATSRVGQQRGNTEAFF; cdr3_nt: TGTGCCACCAGCAGAGTAGGACAGCAGAGGGGGAACACTGAAGCTTTCTTT
v_call: TRBV4-2; clone_size: -; d_call: TRBD2; j_call: TRBJ2-1; cdr3_aa: CASSQEPAGGTVSNEQFF; cdr3_nt: TGTGCCAGCAGCCAAGAGCCAGCGGGAGGGACCGTTAGCAATGAGCAGTTCTTC
v_call: TRBV4-1; clone_size: -; d_call: TRBD2; j_call: TRBJ2-5; cdr3_aa: CASSQGGLAGGGQETQYF; cdr3_nt: TGCGCCAGCAGCCAAGGGGGCTTAGCGGGAGGGGGTCAAGAGACCCAGTACTTC
v_call: TRBV5-1; clone_size: -; d_call: TRBD1; j_call: TRBJ1-2; cdr3_aa: CASGTVDGYTF; cdr3_nt: TGCGCCAGCGGGACAGTTGATGGCTACACCTTC
v_call: TRBV15; clone_size: -; d_call: TRBD1; j_call: TRBJ2-5; cdr3_aa: CATSNPGQSYQETQYF; cdr3_nt: TGTGCCACCAGCAACCCGGGACAGTCTTACCAAGAGACCCAGTACTTC
v_call: TRBV7-2; clone_size: -; d_call: TRBD1; j_call: TRBJ2-3; cdr3_aa: CASTFTGGEDTQYF; cdr3_nt: TGTGCCAGCACCTTCACAGGGGGCGAAGATACGCAGTATTTT
v_call: TRBV5-1; clone_size: -; d_call: TRBD1; j_call: TRBJ1-4; cdr3_aa: CASRQNTGGDEKLFF; cdr3_nt: TGCGCCAGCAGGCAAAACACAGGGGGCGATGAAAAACTGTTTTTT
v_call: TRBV6-5; clone_size: -; d_call: -; j_call: TRBJ1-2; cdr3_aa: CASTEVGGGYTF; cdr3_nt: TGTGCCAGCACCGAGGTAGGGGGTGGCTACACCTTC
v_call: TRBV25-1; clone_size: -; d_call: -; j_call: TRBJ1-2; cdr3_aa: CASSVTAGGYTF; cdr3_nt: TGTGCCAGCAGTGTAACGGCCGGGGGCTACACCTTC
v_call: TRBV29-1; clone_size: -; d_call: TRBD2; j_call: TRBJ2-1; cdr3_aa: CSVEAASGAYVYNEQFF; cdr3_nt: TGCAGCGTTGAAGCGGCTAGCGGGGCCTATGTTTACAATGAGCAGTTCTTC
v_call: TRBV4-3; clone_size: few; d_call: -; j_call: TRBJ2-7; cdr3_aa: CASSQDTTYEQYF; cdr3_nt: TGCGCCAGCAGCCAAGATACAACCTACGAGCAGTACTTC
v_call: TRBV19; clone_size: -; d_call: TRBD1; j_call: TRBJ2-1; cdr3_aa: CASNRDRGFDEQFF; cdr3_nt: TGTGCCAGTAATCGGGACAGGGGGTTCGATGAGCAGTTCTTC
v_call: TRBV4-1; clone_size: few; d_call: TRBD1; j_call: TRBJ1-1; cdr3_aa: CASSETGGRTEAFF; cdr3_nt: TGCGCCAGCAGCGAGACAGGGGGCAGGACTGAAGCTTTCTTT